This TCR beta chain came from a study of CD8+ T cells in alopecia areata. Study-wide context: Treated patients received oral tofacitinib, 5 to 10 mg twice daily. Tofacitinib lasted 6 to 18 months, then 6 months off drug.

This clone was detected a few times. Treatment noted: oral pan-JAK inhibitor, 5-10 mg twice daily. The CDR3 covers 13 residues. The germline V gene has CDR1 SEHNR and CDR2 FQNEAQ (reference sequence). The V gene lost 4 bases and the J gene lost 2 bases, with 9 bases spanning the gap. RNA, once extracted, was reverse transcribed into cDNA for use as the sequencing template. Here immunoSEQ multiplex PCR was the method, and the copy in TCRdb shows in-frame clones only, minus some. Here the sample spans 150,000 or so clones, 45% to 65% being singletons. The source material was CD8+ T cells sorted from blood, sampled at week 4, from a patient treated with tofacitinib. The TCR originated in a human donor with alopecia areata. The J gene is TRBJ2-7, the V gene TRBV7-9; D uncertain. The CDR3 here is CASSSGSTYEQYF. The CDR3 coding sequence is TGTGCCAGCAGCTCAGGCAGTACCTACGAGCAGTACTTC.